These 5 T cell receptor beta chains were all obtained from the same sample, sequenced in a study of T-cell memory formation after mild COVID-19. Each CDR3 protein is one row after TCRdb ran MiXCR on the 5' RACE reads. The sample has 150,000 to 200,000 distinct CDR3 sequences, roughly 15% seen once. Sequenced: PBMCs or a T cell subset sorted from them (not recorded which). These receptors were taken from an adult woman who had mild COVID-19 (a few samples of this study predate the infection). Cell type and time point are not known.

V gene TRBV12-3 or TRBV12-4 combines with J gene TRBJ1-2; no firm D call. There are 14 residues in the CDR3. The V gene lost 3 bases and the J gene lost 3 bases, with 11 bases spanning the gap. In DNA form, the CDR3 reads TGTGCCAGCAGTTTCTTGGGGTCGCACTATGGCTACACCTTC. This translates into CASSFLGSHYGYTF.

In this sample, this clonotype turned up once. This chain links TRBV20-1 with TRBJ2-5, with TRBD2 as a possible D gene (5 bases). V lost 2 bases, J lost 3 bases, and 19 bases lay in between. Germline V lookup: CDR1 DFQATT, CDR2 SNEGSKA (reference sequence). This CDR3 region has 16 residues. CDR3 sequence: CSARNLLRRAKETQYF. CDR3 nucleotide sequence: TGCAGTGCTAGAAACCTCCTGCGGCGGGCGAAAGAGACCCAGTACTTC.

This clonotype was found a few times. The chain carries TRBV7-9 and TRBJ2-5, with TRBD1 matching 7 bases. Germline V gene data show CDR1 as SEHNR and CDR2 as FQNEAQ (reference sequence). V trimming: 6 bases; J trimming: 3 bases; junction bases outside the gene matches: 16. This CDR3 has 17 residues. CDR3 sequence (DNA): TGTGCCAGCAGTTCCCTTAGGTCACCGGGACAGAAAGAGACCCAGTACTTC. Its translation: CASSSLRSPGQKETQYF.

The chain is built from TRBV20-1 and TRBJ1-2; D remains ambiguous. V was shortened by 0 bases and J by 0 bases, with 5 bases between the two germline ends. CDR3 length equals 13 residues. Germline V gene sequence: CDR1 DFQATT, CDR2 SNEGSKA (reference sequence). In DNA form, the CDR3 reads TGCAGTGCTAGAGATCGGCCTAACTATGGCTACACCTTC. Protein product: CSARDRPNYGYTF.

This chain joins TRBV5-5 and TRBJ1-4, with TRBD1 matching over 8 bases. J was trimmed by 4 bases and V by 0 bases; bases with no gene match: 8. CDR3 size: 17 residues. Germline CDR1 reads SGHKS; CDR2 reads YYEKEE (reference sequence). In DNA form, the CDR3 reads TGTGCCAGCAGCTTGGGCCCCGGGACAGGACTTAATGAAAAACTGTTTTTT. It specifies CASSLGPGTGLNEKLFF.